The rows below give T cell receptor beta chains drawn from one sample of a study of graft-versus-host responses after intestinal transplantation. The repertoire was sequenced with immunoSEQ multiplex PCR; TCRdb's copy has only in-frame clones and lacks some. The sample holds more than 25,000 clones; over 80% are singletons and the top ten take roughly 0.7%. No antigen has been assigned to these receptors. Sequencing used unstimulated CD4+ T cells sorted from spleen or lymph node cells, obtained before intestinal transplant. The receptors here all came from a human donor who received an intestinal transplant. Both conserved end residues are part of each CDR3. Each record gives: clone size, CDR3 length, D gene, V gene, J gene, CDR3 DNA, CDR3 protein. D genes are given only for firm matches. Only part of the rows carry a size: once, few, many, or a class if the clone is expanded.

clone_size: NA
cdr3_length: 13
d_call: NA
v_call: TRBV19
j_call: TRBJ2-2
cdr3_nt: TGTGCCAGTAGTCCCGGAACAGTTGGGCGGCTGTTTTTT
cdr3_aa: CASSPGTVGRLFF

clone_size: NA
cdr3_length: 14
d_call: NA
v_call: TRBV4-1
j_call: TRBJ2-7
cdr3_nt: TGCGCCAGCAGCAGGTACCAGGGAACCTACGAGCAGTACTTC
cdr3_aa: CASSRYQGTYEQYF

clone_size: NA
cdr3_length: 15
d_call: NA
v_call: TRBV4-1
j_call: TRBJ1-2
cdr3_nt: TGCGCCAGCAGCCCGGAAGTAGGGGGAAACTATGGCTACACCTTC
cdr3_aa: CASSPEVGGNYGYTF

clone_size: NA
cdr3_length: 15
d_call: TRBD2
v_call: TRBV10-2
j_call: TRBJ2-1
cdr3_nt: TGCGCCAGCCTCTCCTGGCGGGGGGCCAACAATGAGCAGTTCTTC
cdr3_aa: CASLSWRGANNEQFF

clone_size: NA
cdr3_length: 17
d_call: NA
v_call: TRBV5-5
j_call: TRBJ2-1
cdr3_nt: TGTGCCAGCAGCCCCCAGACAGGTCCCAGCTCCTACAATGAGCAGTTCTTC
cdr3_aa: CASSPQTGPSSYNEQFF

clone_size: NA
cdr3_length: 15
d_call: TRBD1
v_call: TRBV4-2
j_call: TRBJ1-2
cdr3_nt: TGTGCCAGCAGCCAAACGACAGGGGGGAACTATGGCTACACCTTC
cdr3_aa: CASSQTTGGNYGYTF

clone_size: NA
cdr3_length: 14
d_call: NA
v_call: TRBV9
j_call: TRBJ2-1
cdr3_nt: TGTGCCAGCAGCTCACTGGCTAGCGATGGTGAGCAGTTCTTC
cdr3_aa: CASSSLASDGEQFF

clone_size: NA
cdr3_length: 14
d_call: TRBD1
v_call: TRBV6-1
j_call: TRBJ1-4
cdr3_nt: TGTGCCAGCAGGGGACAGGGAAGGGGTGAAAAACTGTTTTTT
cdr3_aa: CASRGQGRGEKLFF

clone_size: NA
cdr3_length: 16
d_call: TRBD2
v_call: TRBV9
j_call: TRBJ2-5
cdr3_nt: TGCGCCAGCAGCCTCGGACTAGCGGGGGGGATAGGGACCCAGTACTTC
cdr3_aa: CASSLGLAGGIGTQYF

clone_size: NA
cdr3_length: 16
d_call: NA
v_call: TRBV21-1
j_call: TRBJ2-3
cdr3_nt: TGTGCCAGCAGCAGCGCACAGGGAGCAGGCACAGATACGCAGTATTTT
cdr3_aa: CASSSAQGAGTDTQYF

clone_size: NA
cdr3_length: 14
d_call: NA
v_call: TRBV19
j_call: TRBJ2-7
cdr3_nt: TGTGCCAGTAGTATGCAGGACGGTGTCTACGAGCAGTACTTC
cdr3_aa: CASSMQDGVYEQYF

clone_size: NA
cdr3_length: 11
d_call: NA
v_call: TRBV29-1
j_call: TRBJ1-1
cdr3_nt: TGCAGCGTTCCCAGGAACACTGAAGCTTTCTTT
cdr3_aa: CSVPRNTEAFF

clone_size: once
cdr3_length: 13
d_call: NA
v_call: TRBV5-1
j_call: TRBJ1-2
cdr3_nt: TGCGCCAGCAGCTTGCAGGAGGGTGACGGCTACACCTTC
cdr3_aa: CASSLQEGDGYTF

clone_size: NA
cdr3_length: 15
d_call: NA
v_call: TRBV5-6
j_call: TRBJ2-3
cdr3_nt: TGTGCCAGCAGCTTGCGCGGGGCCAGCACAGATACGCAGTATTTT
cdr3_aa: CASSLRGASTDTQYF

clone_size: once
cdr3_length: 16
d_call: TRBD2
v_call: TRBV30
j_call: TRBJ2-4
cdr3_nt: TGTGCCTGGACCGAGCGGGGGGGACTAGCCAAAAACATTCAGTACTTC
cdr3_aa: CAWTERGGLAKNIQYF

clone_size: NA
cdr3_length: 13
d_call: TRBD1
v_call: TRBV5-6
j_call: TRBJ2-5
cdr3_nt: TGTGCCAGCAGCCTTGGACAGGAAGAGACCCAGTACTTC
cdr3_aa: CASSLGQEETQYF

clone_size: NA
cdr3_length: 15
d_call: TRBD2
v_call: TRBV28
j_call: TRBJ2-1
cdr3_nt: TGTGCCAGCACCGGACTAGCGGGCCTCTACAATGAGCAGTTCTTC
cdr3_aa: CASTGLAGLYNEQFF

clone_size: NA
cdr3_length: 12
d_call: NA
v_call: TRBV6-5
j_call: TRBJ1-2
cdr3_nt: TGTGCCAGCAGGTACAGCAACTATGGCTACACCTTC
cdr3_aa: CASRYSNYGYTF

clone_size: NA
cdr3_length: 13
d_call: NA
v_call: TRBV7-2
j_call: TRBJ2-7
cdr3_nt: TGTGCCAGCAGCTTAGGCCTCCGGGGGGAGCAGTACTTC
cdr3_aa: CASSLGLRGEQYF

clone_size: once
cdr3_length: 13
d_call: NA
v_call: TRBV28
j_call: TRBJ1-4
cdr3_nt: TGTGCCAGCAGTTCGGGCCGGAATGAAAAACTGTTTTTT
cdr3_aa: CASSSGRNEKLFF

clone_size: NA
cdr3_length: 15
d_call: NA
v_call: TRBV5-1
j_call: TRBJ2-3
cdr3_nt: TGCGCCAGCAGCTTGTTGTCTAGGGGTACAGATACGCAGTATTTT
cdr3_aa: CASSLLSRGTDTQYF

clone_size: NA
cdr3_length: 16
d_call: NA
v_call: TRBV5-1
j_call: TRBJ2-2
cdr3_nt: TGCGCCAGCACGAGGCGTGCAGGATTGAACACCGGGGAGCTGTTTTTT
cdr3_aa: CASTRRAGLNTGELFF

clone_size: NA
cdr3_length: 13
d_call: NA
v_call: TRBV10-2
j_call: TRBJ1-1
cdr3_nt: TGCGCCAGCAGTGACAGGGTGAACACTGAAGCTTTCTTT
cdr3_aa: CASSDRVNTEAFF

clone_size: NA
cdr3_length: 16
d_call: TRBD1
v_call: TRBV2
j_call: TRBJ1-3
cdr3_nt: TGTGCCAGCAGTGAGGCGGACAGGGTAAAAGGAAACACCATATATTTT
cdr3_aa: CASSEADRVKGNTIYF

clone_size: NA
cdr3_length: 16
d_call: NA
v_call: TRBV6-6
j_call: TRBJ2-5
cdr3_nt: TGTGCCAGCAGTTTGGGGGGGGCGCGCCCTGAAGAGACCCAGTACTTC
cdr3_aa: CASSLGGARPEETQYF

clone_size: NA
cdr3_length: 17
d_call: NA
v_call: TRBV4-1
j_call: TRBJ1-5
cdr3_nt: TGCGCCAGCAGCCAAGGTACCGGGACCTTAAGCAATCAGCCCCAGCATTTT
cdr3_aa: CASSQGTGTLSNQPQHF

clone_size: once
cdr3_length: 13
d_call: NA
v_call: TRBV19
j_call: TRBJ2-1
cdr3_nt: TGTGCCAGTAGTACTGACGGGGGACAGGAGCAGTTCTTC
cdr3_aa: CASSTDGGQEQFF

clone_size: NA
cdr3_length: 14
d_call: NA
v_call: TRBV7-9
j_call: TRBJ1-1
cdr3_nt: TGTGCCAGCAGCTTAGAGACCGGGACGGGTGGAGCTTTCTTT
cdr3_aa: CASSLETGTGGAFF

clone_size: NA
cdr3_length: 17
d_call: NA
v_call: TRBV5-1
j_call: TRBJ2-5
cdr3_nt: TGCGCCAGCAGCACCTTTGGACCCGCAGGGGGGCAAGAGACCCAGTACTTC
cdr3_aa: CASSTFGPAGGQETQYF

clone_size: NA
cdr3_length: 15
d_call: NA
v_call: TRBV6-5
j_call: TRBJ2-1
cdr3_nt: TGTGCCAGCATCATCAGGGTTCGCCACTACAATGAGCAGTTCTTC
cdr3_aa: CASIIRVRHYNEQFF

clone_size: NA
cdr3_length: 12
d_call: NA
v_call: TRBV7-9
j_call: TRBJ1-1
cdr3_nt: TGTGCCAGCAGCGGCAGGGGCACTGAAGCTTTCTTT
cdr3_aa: CASSGRGTEAFF

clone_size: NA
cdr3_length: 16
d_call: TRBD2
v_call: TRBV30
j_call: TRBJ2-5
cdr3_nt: TGTGCCTGGAGTGTCCTAGCGGGTATAGGTCAAGAGACCCAGTACTTC
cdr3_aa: CAWSVLAGIGQETQYF

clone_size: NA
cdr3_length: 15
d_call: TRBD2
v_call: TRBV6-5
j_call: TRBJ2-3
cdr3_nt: TGTGCCAGCAGGCGGACTAGCTTCCGCACAGATACGCAGTATTTT
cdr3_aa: CASRRTSFRTDTQYF

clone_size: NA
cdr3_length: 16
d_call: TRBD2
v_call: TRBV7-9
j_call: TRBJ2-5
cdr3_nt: TGTGCCAGCAGCTTGGGGCTAGCGGGGGGGCCGGAGACCCAGTACTTC
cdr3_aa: CASSLGLAGGPETQYF

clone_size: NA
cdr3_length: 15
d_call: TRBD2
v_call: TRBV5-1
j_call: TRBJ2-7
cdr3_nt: TGCGCCAGCAGCTTGTCTGGGCGGGGGGCCTACGAGCAGTACTTC
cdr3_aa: CASSLSGRGAYEQYF

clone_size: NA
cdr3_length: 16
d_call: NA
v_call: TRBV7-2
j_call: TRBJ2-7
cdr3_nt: TGTGCCAGCAGCTTAGTCGGGGACCCGAGCTCCTACGAGCAGTACTTC
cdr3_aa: CASSLVGDPSSYEQYF

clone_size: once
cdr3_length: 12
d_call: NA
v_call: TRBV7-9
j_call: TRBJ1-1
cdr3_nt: TGTGCCAGCAAACAGATGAACACTGAAGCTTTCTTT
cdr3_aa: CASKQMNTEAFF

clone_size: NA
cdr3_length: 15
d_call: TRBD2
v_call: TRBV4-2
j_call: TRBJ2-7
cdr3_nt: TGTGCCAGCAGCCAAGAAGGCGGGAGGGTCTACGAGCAGTACTTC
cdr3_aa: CASSQEGGRVYEQYF

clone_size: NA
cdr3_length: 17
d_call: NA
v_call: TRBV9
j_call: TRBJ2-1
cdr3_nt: TGTGCCAGCAGCGTAGATGGGGGAGCTGCGGTAGGAGATGAGCAGTTCTTC
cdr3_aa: CASSVDGGAAVGDEQFF

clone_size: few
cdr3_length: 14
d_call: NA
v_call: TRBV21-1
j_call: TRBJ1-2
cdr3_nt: TGTGCCAGCGGGACAGGGCCGACTACCTATGGCTACACCTTC
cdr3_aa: CASGTGPTTYGYTF

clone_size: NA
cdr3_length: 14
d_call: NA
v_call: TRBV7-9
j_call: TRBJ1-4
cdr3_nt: TGTGCCAGCAGCTTAGCAGGGGGAGGAGAAAAACTGTTTTTT
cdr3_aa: CASSLAGGGEKLFF

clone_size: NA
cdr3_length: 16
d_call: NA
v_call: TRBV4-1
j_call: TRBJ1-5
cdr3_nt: TGCGCCAGCAGCCAGTTGGCAGGAAACCCTAATCAGCCCCAGCATTTT
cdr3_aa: CASSQLAGNPNQPQHF

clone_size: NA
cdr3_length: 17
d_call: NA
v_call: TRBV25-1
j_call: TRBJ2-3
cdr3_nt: TGTGCCAGCAGCGCTAGGAGAACGGCAGGGCGAGGAGATACGCAGTATTTT
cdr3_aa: CASSARRTAGRGDTQYF

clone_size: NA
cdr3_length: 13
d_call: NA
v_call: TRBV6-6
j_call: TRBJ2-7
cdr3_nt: TGTGCCAGCAGTTACTCAGGTATCTACGAGCAGTACTTC
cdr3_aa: CASSYSGIYEQYF

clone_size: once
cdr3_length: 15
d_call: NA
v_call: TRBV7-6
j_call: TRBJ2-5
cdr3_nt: TGTGCCAGCAGCTTAGGCGGTCCACCCCAAGAGACCCAGTACTTC
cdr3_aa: CASSLGGPPQETQYF

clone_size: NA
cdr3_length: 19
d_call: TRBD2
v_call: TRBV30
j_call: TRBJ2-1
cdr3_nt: TGTGCCTGGGAGAATTTCCGAAACACGAGACTAGCGGAATACAATGAGCAGTTCTTC
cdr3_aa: CAWENFRNTRLAEYNEQFF

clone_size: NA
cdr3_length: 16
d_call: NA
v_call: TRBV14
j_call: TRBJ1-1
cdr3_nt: TGTGCCAGCAGCCAAGGGACTCCGGACAGATACACTGAAGCTTTCTTT
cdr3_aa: CASSQGTPDRYTEAFF

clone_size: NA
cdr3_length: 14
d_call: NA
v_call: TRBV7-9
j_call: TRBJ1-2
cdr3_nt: TGTGCCAGCAGCTTAAGTATCCTCTTCTATGGCTACACCTTC
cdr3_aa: CASSLSILFYGYTF